This T cell receptor beta chain stems from a study of shared clonotypes between healthy human individuals. As for the study in general: Contributing individuals were two females and a few males aged 18 to 49.

The repertoire was sequenced with immunoSEQ multiplex PCR; TCRdb's copy has only in-frame clones and lacks some. The sample consists of about 560,000 clones, roughly 79% of them appearing once. This clone was observed once. Input material: PBMCs. This clonotype was sampled from a middle-aged woman in good health. Some clones in this sample may be carry-over from other donors' samples.

CDR3 sequence reads: CASSLDRGERTQYF. For the CDR3, the DNA is TGCGCCAGCAGCTTGGACAGGGGCGAACGGACCCAGTACTTC. The chain joins TRBV5-1 to TRBJ2-5; 7 bases are shared with TRBD1. The CDR3 is 14 residues long. Trimming cost V 0 bases and J 7 bases; bases outside gene matches: 6. CDR1 is SGHRS and CDR2 is YFSETQ in the germline V gene. The entire variable domain, with the rest obtained from reference TRBV5-1 and TRBJ2-5, is as follows: KAGVTQTPRYLIKTRGQQVTLSCSPISGHRSVSWYQQTPGQGLQFLFEYFSETQRNKGNFPGRFSGRQFSNSRSEMNVSTLELGDSALYLCASSLDRGERTQYFGPGTRLLVL.